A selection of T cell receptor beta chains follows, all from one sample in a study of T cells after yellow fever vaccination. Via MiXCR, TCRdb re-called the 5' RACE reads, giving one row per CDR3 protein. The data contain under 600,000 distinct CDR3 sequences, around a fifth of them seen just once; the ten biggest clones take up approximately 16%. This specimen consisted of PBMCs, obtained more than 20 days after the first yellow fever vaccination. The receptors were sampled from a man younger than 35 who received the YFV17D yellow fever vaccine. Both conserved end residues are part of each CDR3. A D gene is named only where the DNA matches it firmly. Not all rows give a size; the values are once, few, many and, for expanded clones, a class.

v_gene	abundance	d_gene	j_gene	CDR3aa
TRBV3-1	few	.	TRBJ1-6	CASSQEAAGYTSYNSPLHF
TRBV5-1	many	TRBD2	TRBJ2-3	CASSLPTAGGDTQYF
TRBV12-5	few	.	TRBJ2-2	CASARGGTGELFF
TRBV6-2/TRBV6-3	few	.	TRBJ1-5	CASSYGPAGANQPQHF
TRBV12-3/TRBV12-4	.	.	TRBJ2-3	CASSTGDTQYF
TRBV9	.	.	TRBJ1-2	CASSVESRGGGGYTF
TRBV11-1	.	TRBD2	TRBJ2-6	CASSLAPSGDLGANVLTF
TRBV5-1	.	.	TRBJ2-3	CASSMADNPSTDTQYF
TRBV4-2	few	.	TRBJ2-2	CASSQDIGKGTGELFF
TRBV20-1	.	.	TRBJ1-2	CSARVWEFANYGYTF